Below are 21 T cell receptor beta chains sequenced from a single sample in a study of blood T cell repertoires in COVID-19. Only in-frame clones appear in the TCRdb table, and some are missing; sequencing was by immunoSEQ multiplex PCR. Of some 450,000 clones detected, about 91% appear once; the ten largest clones hold approximately 12%. The sequencing input was peripheral blood. The receptors originated from a woman between 50 and 59 years old with COVID-19, enrolled during active disease.

The chain employs TRBV15 and TRBJ1-6; 7 bases are a match to TRBD1. CDR3 length: 14 amino acids. Germline V CDR1 and CDR2: LNHNV, YYDKDF (reference sequence). V shed 5 bases, J shed 6 bases, and the junction held 4 bases outside the gene matches. This CDR3 reads CATSPRDSNSPLHF. CDR3 bases: TGTGCCACCAGCCCCAGGGACAGTAATTCACCCCTCCACTTT.

This chain joins TRBV2 and TRBJ2-5, with 8 bases that match TRBD1. The V gene end was trimmed by 6 bases and the J gene end by 6 bases; junction bases not matched to a gene: 6. Per germline, CDR1 SNHLY and CDR2 FYNNEI. The CDR3 spans 13 residues. This CDR3 is CASRDGQGQTQYF. For the CDR3, the DNA is TGTGCCAGCAGGGATGGACAGGGACAGACCCAGTACTTC.

The chain uses TRBV6-5 and TRBJ1-2; a possible D gene is TRBD1 (6 bases). This CDR3 is built from 13 residues. Per germline, CDR1 MNHEY and CDR2 SVGAGI. Trimming shortened V by 7 bases and J by 2 bases, and 11 bases separated the two germline ends. The CDR3 nucleotides are TGTGCCAGCATGGGAGGGGGAAACTATGGCTACACCTTC. Its translation is CASMGGGNYGYTF.

The rearrangement links TRBV28 to TRBJ1-4; D is uncertain. Germline V gives CDR1 MDHEN, CDR2 SYDVKM. The CDR3 length is 20 residues. Trimming took 5 bases from V and 0 from J, leaving 25 bases between them. The CDR3 DNA is TGTGCCAGCAGTCCCCCACCCCGGTCCGGATCGGGATCAACTAATGAAAAACTGTTTTTT. Translating gives CASSPPPRSGSGSTNEKLFF.

This sequence joins TRBV6-5 and TRBJ1-6; D remains unclear. Trimming cost V 6 bases and J 7 bases, with 16 bases left between them. Per the germline V gene, CDR1 is MNHEY and CDR2 is SVGAGI. The CDR3 extends over 15 amino acids. The CDR3 DNA is TGTGCCAGCAGCCAGCCGCGGGTTGGGAATTCACCCCTCCACTTT. It specifies CASSQPRVGNSPLHF.

This chain uses TRBV5-4 with TRBJ2-2; 11 nucleotides match TRBD2. The CDR3 sequence is 15 residues long. Trimming cost V 4 bases and J 6 bases; bases outside gene matches: 5. Per germline, CDR1 SGHNT and CDR2 YYREEE (reference sequence). CDR3 protein: CASSPLAGGAGELFF. The CDR3 DNA reads TGTGCCAGCAGCCCGCTAGCGGGGGGAGCCGGGGAGCTGTTTTTT.

The genes are TRBV5-6 and TRBJ2-7, with D tentatively TRBD1 (8 bases). With 3 bases removed from V and 4 bases from J, the gap between germline ends came to 14 bases. CDR1 is SGHDT and CDR2 is YYEEEE in the germline V gene. CDR3 length: 14 amino acids. In DNA form, the CDR3 reads TGTGCCAGCAGCTCCGGACAGGGAGGGTACGAGCAGTACTTC. It translates to CASSSGQGGYEQYF.

CDR3 coding DNA: TGCGCCAGCAGCTTGGTTGGACACTCGTACGAGCAGTACTTC. This gives the protein CASSLVGHSYEQYF. The chain joins TRBV5-1 to TRBJ2-7, with D perhaps TRBD1 (5 bases). This CDR3 is 14 amino acids long. V was pared by 0 bases and J by 4 bases, with 11 bases between. The germline V gene has CDR1 SGHRS and CDR2 YFSETQ.

The genes are TRBV12-3 or TRBV12-4 and TRBJ1-2, with D unresolved. The CDR3 runs to 13 residues. V dropped 5 bases and J dropped 8 bases, with 15 bases sitting between them. CDR3: CASSPPGLLGYTF. In DNA, the CDR3 is TGTGCCAGCAGTCCGCCGGGTCTCCTCGGCTACACCTTC.

The rearrangement links TRBV28 to TRBJ1-3, with no clear D. Trimming shortened V by 3 bases and J by 7 bases, and 10 bases separated the two germline ends. The length of the CDR3 is 13 residues. Germline CDR1 MDHEN, CDR2 SYDVKM. This chain's CDR3 is CASSLFFGNTIYF. The CDR3 DNA reads TGTGCCAGCAGTTTGTTTTTCGGGAACACCATATATTTT. The whole variable domain, remainder taken from reference TRBV28 and TRBJ1-3, is DVKVTQSSRYLVKRTGEKVFLECVQDMDHENMFWYRQDPGLGLRLIYFSYDVKMKEKGDIPEGYSVSREKKERFSLILESASTNQTSMYLCASSLFFGNTIYFGEGSWLTVV.

Points on this clone: With a much larger clone just one base away, this may be a read error. In the same sample, other DNA sequences code for this CDR3. The rearrangement links TRBV3-1 (or the pseudogene TRBV3-2) to TRBJ2-7; the D gene is possibly TRBD1 (5 bases). The germline gives CDR1 LGHDT, CDR2 YNNKEL (reference sequence). Trimming stripped 0 bases from V and 2 bases from J, with 5 bases between. The CDR3 is 13 residues long. The CDR3 loop is CASSQDRAYEQYF. The CDR3 DNA reads as TGTGCCAGCAGCCAAGACAGGGCCTACGAGCAGTACTTC.

This chain links TRBV19 with TRBJ1-1; 8 bases fit TRBD1. Looked up from germline, CDR1 is LNHDA and CDR2 is SQIVND (reference sequence). V lost 5 bases and J lost 6; bases outside the gene matches: 11. There are 15 residues in the CDR3. CDR3: CASSSDRAFVSEAFF. The CDR3 DNA reads TGTGCCAGTAGTTCGGACAGGGCATTTGTCTCTGAAGCTTTCTTT.

This chain joins TRBV6-5 and TRBJ1-1; D possibly corresponds to TRBD1 (5 bases). There are 14 residues in the CDR3. Germline lookup yields CDR1 MNHEY and CDR2 SVGAGI. V shed 4 bases and J shed 1 base, with 10 bases lying between them. CDR3 protein: CASSSGSGNTEAFF. CDR3 sequence (DNA): TGTGCCAGCAGTTCAGGGTCTGGGAACACTGAAGCTTTCTTT.

This clone was seen a few times. V usage is TRBV4-1 and J usage is TRBJ2-7; a possible D gene is TRBD2 (6 bases). Germline V gives CDR1 MGHRA, CDR2 YSYEKL. V was shortened by 3 bases and J by 6 bases, with 15 bases between the two germline ends. CDR3 length: 14 amino acids. CDR3 protein: CASSHPTYGGEQYF. In nucleotides, the CDR3 is TGCGCCAGCAGCCACCCCACGTACGGGGGCGAGCAGTACTTC.

This clone was picked up a small number of times. The gene calls are TRBV5-1 and TRBJ1-5, with D possibly being TRBD1 (6 bases). Trimming removed 5 bases from V and 6 bases from J, with 18 bases in between. CDR1 is SGHRS, CDR2 YFSETQ, per germline. CDR3 length: 15 amino acids. CDR3 in amino acids: CASSPSGGQVQPQHF. The CDR3 DNA reads TGCGCCAGCAGTCCCTCCGGGGGGCAGGTTCAGCCCCAGCATTTT.

The V and J genes are TRBV9 and TRBJ1-4; D remains unclear. CDR1 and CDR2 from the germline V gene are SGDLS and YYNGEE. This CDR3 comprises 16 residues. Trimming pared 4 bases from V and 4 bases from J, leaving 17 bases between. CDR3 sequence reads: CASSPEGGNGNEKLFF. CDR3 nucleotide sequence: TGTGCCAGCAGCCCTGAGGGAGGGAACGGTAATGAAAAACTGTTTTTT.

The chain carries TRBV11-2 and TRBJ2-3, with D possibly TRBD1 on 5 matching bases. V gave up 1 base and J gave up 6 bases, with 11 bases separating them. The CDR3 runs to 14 residues. The germline V gene encodes CDR1 SGHAT and CDR2 FQNNGV. For the CDR3, the DNA is TGTGCCAGCAGCTTAGGGGCTGGGGCTGATACGCAGTATTTT. It encodes CASSLGAGADTQYF.

V is TRBV12-3 or TRBV12-4 and J is TRBJ1-2; D remains ambiguous. The V gene lost 3 bases and the J gene lost 7 bases, with 9 bases spanning the gap. The CDR3 has 12 amino acids. The CDR3 sequence is CASSFIPSGYTF. The CDR3 DNA reads as TGTGCCAGCAGTTTTATCCCCTCTGGCTACACCTTC.

The chain couples TRBV7-9 to TRBJ2-3; the match to TRBD2 covers 7 bases. The trim removed 5 bases at V and 14 bases at J, leaving 10 bases unmatched. CDR3 length equals 12 residues. CDR1 and CDR2 (germline): SEHNR, FQNEAQ (reference sequence). CDR3 sequence: CASSPAGLYAYF. The DNA for the CDR3 is TGTGCCAGCAGCCCCGCGGGACTATATGCGTATTTT.

This clone has more than one count but fewer than ten. This chain uses TRBV6-4 with TRBJ2-1; a possible D gene is TRBD1 (5 bases). Germline V CDR1 and CDR2: MRHNA, SNTAGT. V lost 3 bases, J lost 9 bases, and 12 bases lay in between. The CDR3 is made up of 13 amino acids. For the CDR3, the DNA is TGTGCCAGCAGTGAAGGGGATAAGGGTGAGCAGTTCTTC. It is translated as CASSEGDKGEQFF.

The chain has TRBV10-1 and TRBJ2-7; D ambiguous. Trimming took off 4 bases at V and 1 base at J, with 8 bases between the two ends. CDR1 WNHNN and CDR2 SYGVQD come from the germline V gene (reference sequence). There are 13 residues in the CDR3. Written as DNA, the CDR3 is TGCGCCAGCAGTGTTGGTCTATCCTACGAGCAGTACTTC. It encodes CASSVGLSYEQYF.